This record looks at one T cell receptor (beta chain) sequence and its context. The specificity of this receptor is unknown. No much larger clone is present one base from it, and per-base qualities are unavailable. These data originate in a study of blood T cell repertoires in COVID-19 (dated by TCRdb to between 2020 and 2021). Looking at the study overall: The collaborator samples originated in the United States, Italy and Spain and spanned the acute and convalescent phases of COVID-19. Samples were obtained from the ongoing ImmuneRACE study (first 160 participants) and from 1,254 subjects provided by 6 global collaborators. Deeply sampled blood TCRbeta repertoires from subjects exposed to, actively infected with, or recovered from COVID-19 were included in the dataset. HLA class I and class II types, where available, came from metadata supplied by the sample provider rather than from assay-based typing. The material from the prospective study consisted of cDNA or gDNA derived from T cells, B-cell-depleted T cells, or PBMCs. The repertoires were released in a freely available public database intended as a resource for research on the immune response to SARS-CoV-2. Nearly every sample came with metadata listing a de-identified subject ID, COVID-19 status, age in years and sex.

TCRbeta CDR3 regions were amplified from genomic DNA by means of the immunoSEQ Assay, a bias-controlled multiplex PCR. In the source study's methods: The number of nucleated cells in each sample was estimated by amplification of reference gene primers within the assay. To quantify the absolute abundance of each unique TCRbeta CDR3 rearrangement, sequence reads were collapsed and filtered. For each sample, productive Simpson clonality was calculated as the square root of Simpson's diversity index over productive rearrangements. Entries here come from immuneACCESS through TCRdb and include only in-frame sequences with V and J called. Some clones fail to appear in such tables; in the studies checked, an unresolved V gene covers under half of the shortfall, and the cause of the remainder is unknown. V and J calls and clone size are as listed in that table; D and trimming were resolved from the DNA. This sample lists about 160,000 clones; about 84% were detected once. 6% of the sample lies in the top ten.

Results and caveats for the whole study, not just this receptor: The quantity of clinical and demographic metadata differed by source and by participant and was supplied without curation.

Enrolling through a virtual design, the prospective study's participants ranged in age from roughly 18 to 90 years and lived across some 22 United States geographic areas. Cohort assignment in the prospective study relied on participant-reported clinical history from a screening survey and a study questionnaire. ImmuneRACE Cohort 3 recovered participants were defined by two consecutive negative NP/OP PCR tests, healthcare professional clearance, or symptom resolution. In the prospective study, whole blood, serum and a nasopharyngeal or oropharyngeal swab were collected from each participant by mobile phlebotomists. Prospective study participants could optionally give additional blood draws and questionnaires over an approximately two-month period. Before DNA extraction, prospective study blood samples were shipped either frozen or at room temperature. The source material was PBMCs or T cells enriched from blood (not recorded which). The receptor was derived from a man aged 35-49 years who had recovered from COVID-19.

CDR3 region: CASSNPGTGSSYNEQFF. The DNA is TGTGCCAGCAGCAATCCGGGGACAGGAAGCTCCTACAATGAGCAGTTCTTC. In this chain, TRBV9 is recombined with TRBJ2-1; 8 central bases correspond to TRBD1. As encoded in the germline V gene, CDR1 is SGDLS while CDR2 is YYNGEE. Relative to germline, V is missing 4 bases and J is missing 0 bases, with 9 bases of the junction outside any gene match. The CDR3 holds 17 amino acids from the cysteine to the phenylalanine. The DNA shown is the 51-base CDR3, in frame from base 1. The CDR3, completed at both ends by the reference TRBV9 and TRBJ2-1 genes, gives the full variable domain DSGVTQTPKHLITATGQRVTLRCSPRSGDLSVYWYQQSLDQGLQFLIQYYNGEERAKGNILERFSAQQFPDLHSELNLSSLELGDSALYFCASSNPGTGSSYNEQFFGPGTRLTVL.